The rows below give T cell receptor beta chains drawn from one sample of a study of T cell responses to AZD1222 COVID-19 vaccine. Here immunoSEQ multiplex PCR was the method, and the copy in TCRdb shows in-frame clones only, minus some. The sample contains around 120,000 clones, approximately 84% of which appear only once. This sample comprised peripheral blood, obtained on day 0 of AZD1222 vaccination. The receptors stem from an adult in good health. CDR3s include the opening cysteine and the closing phenylalanine or tryptophan.

V gene,J gene,CDR3 protein
TRBV4-1,TRBJ2-7,CASSRWDRSSYEQYF
TRBV7-9,TRBJ2-1,CASSFDTSYNEQFF
TRBV5-4,TRBJ2-7,CASSLTSGVAYF
TRBV7-2,TRBJ1-1,CASSLDRETEAFF
TRBV6-2/TRBV6-3,TRBJ2-5,CASSYEDRGETQYF
TRBV18,TRBJ1-4,CASSPFDRVVNEKLFF
TRBV6-2/TRBV6-3,TRBJ2-1,CASSSTGNNEQFF
TRBV3-1/TRBV3-2,TRBJ1-2,CASSPGEGGGYTF
TRBV3-1/TRBV3-2,TRBJ1-5,CASSRNGQADQPQHF
TRBV5-1,TRBJ1-2,CASSIGTGYGYTF
TRBV12-3/TRBV12-4,TRBJ1-2,CASSSQEYGYTF
TRBV9,TRBJ2-7,CASSTGLAVQTPYEQYF
TRBV7-9,TRBJ1-4,CASSPPGPPNEKLFF
TRBV7-3,TRBJ2-2,CASSLGHRTGELFF
TRBV7-3,TRBJ1-5,CASSPGVNQPQHF
TRBV28,TRBJ1-2,CASSLSTSGEGYTF
TRBV25-1,TRBJ2-3,CASSGQGTDTQYF
TRBV7-2,TRBJ2-7,CASSFQGYDEQYF
TRBV7-2,TRBJ2-1,CASSLGRSRGPFGNEQFF
TRBV3-1/TRBV3-2,TRBJ1-4,CASSQPRAGEKLFF
TRBV5-1,TRBJ2-2,CASSATGTRDTGELFF
TRBV7-9,TRBJ1-1,CASYRGGDLGAFF
TRBV7-9,TRBJ1-1,CASRTGGENTEAFF
TRBV19,TRBJ1-5,CASSSAGTAQHF
TRBV20-1,TRBJ1-5,CSASHGGDQPQHF
TRBV7-8,TRBJ1-2,CASSLPQGSYGYTF